Listed below are T cell receptor beta chains from one sample, sequenced in a study of shared clonotypes between healthy human individuals. Assay used: immunoSEQ multiplex PCR; TCRdb lists only in-frame clones, some missing. The table lists some 1 million clones, about 70% of them singletons. The material sequenced was memory CD4+ T cells sorted from blood. The receptors derive from a man between 18 and 35 years old in good health. Both conserved end residues are part of each CDR3. The D gene is left open where the match is weak. Not every row has a clone size; where given, it reads once, few, many or a size class.

j_gene	d_gene	v_gene	abundance	CDR3aa	CDR3nt
TRBJ1-2	TRBD1	TRBV11-2	few	CASSTHRGNYGYTF	TGTGCCAGCAGCACACACAGGGGTAACTATGGCTACACCTTC
TRBJ2-3	-	TRBV6-6	-	CASSVRSTDTQYF	TGTGCCAGCAGTGTGAGATCGACAGATACGCAGTATTTT
TRBJ2-4	-	TRBV2	-	CASSVLEVGNIQYF	TGTGCCAGCAGTGTATTAGAGGTGGGGAACATTCAGTACTTC
TRBJ2-7	TRBD1	TRBV10-3	-	CAIRGTGYEQYF	TGTGCCATCAGGGGGACAGGGTACGAGCAGTACTTC
TRBJ2-5	TRBD2	TRBV5-6	-	CASSFPSGAQETQYF	TGTGCCAGCAGCTTTCCTAGCGGGGCCCAAGAGACCCAGTACTTC
TRBJ1-5	TRBD1	TRBV19	-	CASKTTGLTQPQHF	TGTGCCAGTAAGACGACAGGGTTAACGCAGCCCCAGCATTTT
TRBJ2-3	-	TRBV7-2	few	CASSLKGDTQYF	TGTGCCAGCAGCTTAAAAGGTGATACGCAGTATTTT
TRBJ2-3	TRBD2	TRBV10-3	-	CAISWTSGRESDTQYF	TGTGCCATCAGTTGGACTAGCGGGAGGGAATCAGATACGCAGTATTTT
TRBJ2-2	-	TRBV5-1	-	CASSLAQGTGELFF	TGCGCCAGCAGCTTGGCCCAGGGGACCGGGGAGCTGTTTTTT
TRBJ1-5	-	TRBV6-1	-	CASSELGNPVDQPQHF	TGTGCCAGCAGTGAACTGGGGAACCCGGTAGATCAGCCCCAGCATTTT
TRBJ2-3	-	TRBV7-9	-	CASSWGDAGSDTQYF	TGTGCCAGCAGCTGGGGTGATGCGGGATCCGATACGCAGTATTTT
TRBJ1-2	-	TRBV10-2	-	CASSEGVGGVAYGYTF	TGCGCCAGCAGTGAAGGGGTGGGGGGCGTCGCCTATGGCTACACCTTC
TRBJ1-4	-	TRBV28	few	CASRANGEKLFF	TGTGCCAGCAGAGCGAATGGTGAAAAACTGTTTTTT
TRBJ1-3	-	TRBV9	-	CASSGGSNTIYF	TGTGCCAGCAGCGGGGGTTCAAACACCATATATTTT
TRBJ2-5	-	TRBV19	many	CASSTPAVQETQYF	TGTGCCAGTAGTACCCCAGCGGTCCAAGAGACCCAGTACTTC
TRBJ1-2	-	TRBV5-5	-	CASSFTESNYGYTF	TGTGCCAGCAGCTTTACAGAATCTAACTATGGCTACACCTTC
TRBJ1-5	-	TRBV5-1	-	CASSLESGNQPQHF	TGCGCCAGCAGCTTGGAGTCAGGCAATCAGCCCCAGCATTTT
TRBJ1-5	-	TRBV2	-	CASSDPLVGNQPQHF	TGTGCCAGCAGTGATCCCCTAGTTGGCAATCAGCCCCAGCATTTT
TRBJ1-1	-	TRBV5-1	-	CASSLATRAPLGDTEAFF	TGCGCCAGCAGCTTGGCCACTAGGGCCCCCCTAGGGGACACTGAAGCTTTCTTT
TRBJ2-2	-	TRBV19	-	CASSKIGSDTGELFF	TGTGCCAGTAGTAAAATCGGATCGGACACCGGGGAGCTGTTTTTT
TRBJ2-3	TRBD2	TRBV28	many	CAIRGGTDTQYF	TGTGCCATCCGGGGGGGCACAGATACGCAGTATTTT
TRBJ1-1	-	TRBV11-2	-	CASSWGWEGIEAFF	TGTGCCAGCAGCTGGGGGTGGGAAGGCATAGAAGCTTTCTTT
TRBJ2-7	-	TRBV5-1	many	CASSPETGTFYEQYF	TGCGCCAGCAGCCCGGAGACAGGGACTTTCTACGAGCAGTACTTC
TRBJ2-6	-	TRBV11-2	-	CASNRVSGANVLTF	TGTGCCAGCAATCGGGTTTCTGGGGCCAACGTCCTGACTTTC
TRBJ2-7	-	TRBV11-3	-	CASSPGLSYEQYF	TGTGCCAGCAGCCCGGGACTGTCCTACGAGCAGTACTTC
TRBJ2-7	TRBD1	TRBV10-1	-	CASSSGTGMNEQYF	TGCGCCAGCAGTTCCGGGACAGGGATGAACGAGCAGTACTTC
TRBJ1-2	TRBD1	TRBV4-3	-	CASSQGKRQGAYGYTF	TGCGCCAGCAGCCAAGGGAAGCGACAGGGGGCCTATGGCTACACCTTC
TRBJ1-2	-	TRBV4-2	-	CASSQAGVDYGYTF	TGTGCCAGCAGCCAAGCCGGGGTGGACTATGGCTACACCTTC
TRBJ2-7	TRBD1	TRBV5-1	-	CASSLGDRGSEQYF	TGCGCCAGCAGCTTGGGTGACAGGGGGAGTGAGCAGTACTTC
TRBJ2-7	-	TRBV30	-	CAWSNNSYEQYF	TGTGCCTGGAGTAACAACTCCTACGAGCAGTACTTC
TRBJ2-7	TRBD2	TRBV11-3	few	CASSATSGTNYEQYF	TGTGCCAGCAGCGCGACTAGCGGGACAAATTACGAGCAGTACTTC
TRBJ1-5	-	TRBV28	-	CASSFGAQNQPQHF	TGTGCCAGCAGTTTCGGGGCACAGAATCAGCCCCAGCATTTT
TRBJ2-5	-	TRBV18	once	CASSPQHSGQETQYF	TGTGCCAGCTCACCCCAGCATTCGGGTCAAGAGACCCAGTACTTC
TRBJ1-1	-	TRBV9	-	CASSARGGSASTEAFF	TGTGCCAGCAGCGCCCGGGGGGGCTCGGCATCCACTGAAGCTTTCTTT
TRBJ2-1	-	TRBV5-1	few	CASSLGTTPNEQFF	TGCGCCAGCAGCTTGGGGACCACCCCCAATGAGCAGTTCTTC
TRBJ2-7	TRBD2	TRBV19	-	CASSASGGAYEQYF	TGTGCCAGTAGTGCTAGCGGGGGCGCCTACGAGCAGTACTTC
TRBJ2-4	TRBD2	TRBV5-6	-	CASSLAARRGSQNIQYF	TGTGCCAGCAGCTTGGCGGCTCGCCGCGGGAGTCAAAACATTCAGTACTTC
TRBJ1-5	-	TRBV16	-	CASSLGRVGNQPQHF	TGTGCCAGCAGCCTGGGCCGTGTGGGCAATCAGCCCCAGCATTTT
TRBJ1-2	-	TRBV2	-	CASSAQPTTGYTF	TGTGCCAGCAGTGCCCAGCCGACTACTGGGTACACCTTC
TRBJ1-2	TRBD1	TRBV11-2	-	CASSQTGSNYGYTF	TGTGCCAGCAGCCAGACAGGGTCAAACTATGGCTACACCTTC
TRBJ2-3	-	TRBV2	-	CASSDGTTDTQYF	TGTGCCAGCAGTGACGGCACCACAGATACGCAGTATTTT
TRBJ1-3	TRBD1	TRBV5-1	-	CASSQVTGPGNTIYF	TGCGCCAGCAGCCAGGTGACAGGGCCTGGAAACACCATATATTTT
TRBJ2-5	-	TRBV13	-	CASSLGGGIQETQYF	TGTGCCAGCAGCTTAGGAGGCGGGATCCAAGAGACCCAGTACTTC
TRBJ2-5	TRBD2	TRBV2	-	CASSVRLAGKGAETQYF	TGTGCCAGCAGTGTTCGACTAGCGGGTAAAGGGGCAGAGACCCAGTACTTC
TRBJ2-7	-	TRBV7-2	-	CASSRPGSSYEQYF	TGTGCCAGCAGCAGACCAGGGTCATCCTACGAGCAGTACTTC
TRBJ1-2	-	TRBV2	once	CASSEQGLNYGYTF	TGTGCCAGCAGTGAACAGGGGCTCAACTATGGCTACACCTTC